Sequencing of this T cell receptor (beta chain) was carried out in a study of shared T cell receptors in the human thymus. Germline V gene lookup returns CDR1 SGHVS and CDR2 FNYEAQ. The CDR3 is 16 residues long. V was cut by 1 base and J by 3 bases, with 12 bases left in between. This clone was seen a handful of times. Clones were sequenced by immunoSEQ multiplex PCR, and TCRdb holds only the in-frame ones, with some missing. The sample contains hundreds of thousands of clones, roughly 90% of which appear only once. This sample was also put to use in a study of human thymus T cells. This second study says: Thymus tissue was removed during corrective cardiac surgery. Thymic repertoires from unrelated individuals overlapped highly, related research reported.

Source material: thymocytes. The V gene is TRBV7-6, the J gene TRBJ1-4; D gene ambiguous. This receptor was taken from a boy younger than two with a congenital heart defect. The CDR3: CASSLVSTQANEKLFF. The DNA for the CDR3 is TGTGCCAGCAGCTTAGTATCCACCCAGGCTAATGAAAAACTGTTTTTT.